This T cell receptor beta chain was identified during a study of T cell changes during pregnancy in multiple sclerosis. The J segment lost 4 bases and the V segment lost 4 bases, leaving 3 bases of the junction unmatched. The CDR3 is 15 amino acids. Germline V gene sequence: CDR1 LNHNV, CDR2 YYDKDF (reference sequence). Some clones are missing from TCRdb's copy, which holds only in-frame ones; the method was immunoSEQ multiplex PCR. This table holds 70,000 or so clones, around nine tenths found once. The chain couples TRBV15 to TRBJ2-2; 10 nucleotides line up with TRBD1. The source is a female donor with multiple sclerosis, enrolled in a pregnancy study. Sequenced material: CD4+ T cells from peripheral blood mononuclear cells, taken before pregnancy. The CDR3 spells CATSTRTGGTGELFF. CDR3 bases: TGTGCCACCAGCACCCGGACAGGGGGCACCGGGGAGCTGTTTTTT.